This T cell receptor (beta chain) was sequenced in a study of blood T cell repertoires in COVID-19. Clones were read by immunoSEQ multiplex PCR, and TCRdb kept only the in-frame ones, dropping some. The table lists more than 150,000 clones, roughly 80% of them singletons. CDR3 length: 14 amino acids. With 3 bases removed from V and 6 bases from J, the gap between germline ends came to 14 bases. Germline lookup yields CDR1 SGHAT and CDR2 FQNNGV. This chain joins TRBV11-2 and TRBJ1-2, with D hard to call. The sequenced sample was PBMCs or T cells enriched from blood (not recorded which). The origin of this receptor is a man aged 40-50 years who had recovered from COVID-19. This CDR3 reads CASSFNFDGDGYTF. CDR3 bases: TGTGCCAGCAGCTTCAACTTCGACGGGGATGGCTACACCTTC. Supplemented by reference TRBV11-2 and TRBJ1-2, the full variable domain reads EAGVAQSPRYKIIEKRQSVAFWCNPISGHATLYWYQQILGQGPKLLIQFQNNGVVDDSQLPKDRFSAERLKGVDSTLKIQPAKLEDSAVYLCASSFNFDGDGYTFGSGTRLTVV.